Below, 27 T cell receptor beta chains from the same sample are listed, as sequenced in a study of T cells after yellow fever vaccination (dated by TCRdb to between 2018 and 2020). Library creation used 5' RACE. TCRdb lists the instrument as Illumina NovaSeq 6000. TCRdb trimmed the raw reads at Q25, called clones with MiXCR and kept productive beta chains. Here each entry gathers all rows of one CDR3 protein and keeps the most common genes and DNA. Recorded for this sample are hundreds of thousands of distinct CDR3 sequences; approximately 8% of them occurred a single time. 3% to 3.5% of the sample lies in the top ten. Per the publication, the treatment or condition label means: live attenuated yellow fever vaccine strain. The material sequenced was CD4+ T cells sorted from PBMCs, taken 5 days after the yellow fever booster vaccination. The receptors were gathered from a man younger than 30 who received the YFV17D yellow fever vaccine.

J is TRBJ2-3 and V is TRBV4-3, with 7 bases matching TRBD2. Germline assignment: CDR1 LGHNA and CDR2 YSLEER. CDR3 length equals 17 residues. V dropped 0 bases and J dropped 1; count of bases not matched to a gene: 7. The CDR3 DNA reads as TGCGCCAGCAGCCAAGATGGGAGCGGGGCCCGCACAGATACGCAGTATTTT. Translating gives CASSQDGSGARTDTQYF.

The chain couples TRBV24-1 to TRBJ2-3; D is perhaps TRBD2 (6 bases). Trimming took off 4 bases at V and 2 bases at J, with 9 bases between the two ends. The germline gives CDR1 KGHDR, CDR2 SFDVKD. CDR3 length: 14 amino acids. The CDR3: CATSDGGYTDTQYF. CDR3 bases: TGTGCCACCAGTGACGGAGGGTACACAGATACGCAGTATTTT.

The V and J genes are TRBV7-2 and TRBJ2-3; D is possibly TRBD2 (6 bases). Germline CDR1 and CDR2: SGHTA and FQGNSA. The CDR3 covers 16 residues. V was trimmed by 7 bases and J by 2 bases, leaving 19 bases between them. For the CDR3, the DNA is TGTGCCAGCACGTACCGGGGAGGCAGCCTCACAGATACGCAGTATTTT. This encodes CASTYRGGSLTDTQYF. The whole variable domain, remainder taken from reference TRBV7-2 and TRBJ2-3, is GAGVSQSPSNKVTEKGKDVELRCDPISGHTALYWYRQSLGQGLEFLIYFQGNSAPDKSGLPSDRFSAERTGGSVSTLTIQRTQQEDSAVYLCASTYRGGSLTDTQYFGPGTRLTVL.

This clonotype was recorded at least ten times. The DNA for the CDR3 is TGCGCCAGCAGCCAAGCTACGCATCCGGGACAGGGTGCAGATACGCAGTATTTT. As protein: CASSQATHPGQGADTQYF. The gene calls are TRBV4-3 and TRBJ2-3; 9 nucleotides line up with TRBD1. J lost 4 bases, V lost 1 base, and 12 bases had no gene match. CDR1 is LGHNA and CDR2 is YSLEER in the germline V gene. The CDR3 spans 18 residues.

Remarks on this clonotype: Just one base apart from a much larger clone, this may be a read error. The V call is TRBV7-3, the J call TRBJ2-3; maybe TRBD1 (6 bases). The ends were cut back, 2 bases at V and 2 bases at J, with 8 bases in the middle. This CDR3 has 14 residues. CDR1 and CDR2 from the germline V gene are SGHTA and FQGTGA. This CDR3 is CASSLQGNTDTQYF. In nucleotides, the CDR3 is TGTGCCAGCAGCTTACAGGGGAACACAGATACGCAGTATTTT.

The J gene is TRBJ1-2, the V gene TRBV6-5, with a tentative D call TRBD1 (5 bases). CDR1 is MNHEY, CDR2 SVGAGI, per germline. The length of the CDR3 is 13 residues. Trimming stripped 7 bases from V and 4 bases from J, with 13 bases between. The CDR3 DNA is TGTGCCAGCACCAGGGTGGGGTCCTATGGCTACACCTTC. It encodes CASTRVGSYGYTF.

CDR3 region: CASSLEGQGNSPLHF. The CDR3 nucleotides are TGCGCCAGCAGCTTGGAGGGACAAGGGAATTCACCCCTCCACTTT. This sequence joins TRBV5-1 and TRBJ1-6; D is possibly TRBD1 (6 bases). There are 15 residues in the CDR3. V shed 0 bases and J shed 7 bases, with 11 bases lying between them. Germline V gene lookup returns CDR1 SGHRS and CDR2 YFSETQ.

This clonotype was detected only a few times. This chain links TRBV6-6 with TRBJ1-5; TRBD1 might be the D (5 bases). The CDR3 extends over 14 amino acids. The V gene lost 6 bases and the J gene lost 4 bases, with 13 bases spanning the gap. Germline CDR1 and CDR2: MNHNY and SVGAGI (reference sequence). The CDR3: CASSRRDQNQPQHF. CDR3 sequence (DNA): TGTGCCAGCAGCCGGCGGGACCAAAATCAGCCCCAGCATTTT.

This clonotype was counted ten times or more. The chain couples TRBV7-6 to TRBJ2-3, with 11 nucleotides matching TRBD1. Trimming cost V 5 bases and J 5 bases; bases outside gene matches: 9. From germline, CDR1 is SGHVS and CDR2 FNYEAQ. CDR3 length: 16 amino acids. The CDR3 DNA is TGTGCCAGCAGCCAAAGGACAGGGGGCATTGTAGATACGCAGTATTTT. Translation: CASSQRTGGIVDTQYF.

The rearrangement links TRBV29-1 to TRBJ2-1, with D uncertain. The CDR3 has 13 residues. The V end was cut by 4 bases, the J end by 4 bases, with 11 bases between. The germline V gene encodes CDR1 SQVTM and CDR2 ANQGSEA. DNA of the CDR3: TGCAGCGTTGCTGGGTATGCATACAATGAGCAGTTCTTC. Translation gives CSVAGYAYNEQFF.

This clonotype was found many times. V usage is TRBV20-1 and J usage is TRBJ2-3, with TRBD2 identical over 11 bases. The CDR3 has 14 amino acids. The trim removed 6 bases at V and 4 bases at J, leaving 6 bases unmatched. Germline assignment: CDR1 DFQATT and CDR2 SNEGSKA (reference sequence). CDR3 protein: CSALAGGGADTQYF. The CDR3 DNA sequence: TGCAGTGCCCTAGCGGGGGGTGGTGCAGATACGCAGTATTTT.

This clonotype turned up a few times. The chain couples TRBV25-1 to TRBJ2-1; 7 nucleotides align to TRBD1. With 3 bases clipped from V and 5 bases from J, the junction kept 10 bases outside the gene matches. Germline V lookup: CDR1 MGHDK, CDR2 SYGVNS. The CDR3 runs to 16 residues. This CDR3 is CASSDTGTEFNNEQFF. CDR3 nucleotide sequence: TGTGCCAGCAGTGACACCGGGACAGAGTTTAACAATGAGCAGTTCTTC. Filled out from reference TRBV25-1 and TRBJ2-1, the complete variable domain reads EADIYQTPRYLVIGTGKKITLECSQTMGHDKMYWYQQDPGMELHLIHYSYGVNSTEKGDLSSESTVSRIRTEHFPLTLESARPSHTSQYLCASSDTGTEFNNEQFFGPGTRLTVL.

In its sample, this clonotype was seen many times. V is TRBV7-9 and J is TRBJ2-1; TRBD2 agrees at 14 bases. CDR1 is SEHNR and CDR2 is FQNEAQ in the germline V gene (reference sequence). The CDR3 is made up of 15 amino acids. The junction had 4 bases not matched to a gene; V was cut back by 4 bases and J by 8 bases. The CDR3 spells CASSYRLAGGDEQFF. The CDR3 DNA is TGTGCCAGCAGCTACCGACTAGCGGGGGGGGATGAGCAGTTCTTC. Full variable domain (missing parts from reference TRBV7-9 and TRBJ2-1): DTGVSQNPRHKITKRGQNVTFRCDPISEHNRLYWYRQTLGQGPEFLTYFQNEAQLEKSRLLSDRFSAERPKGSFSTLEIQRTEQGDSAMYLCASSYRLAGGDEQFFGPGTRLTVL.

The chain joins TRBV6-5 to TRBJ1-4; D call uncertain. V lost 2 bases to trimming and J lost 8 bases, with 9 bases between them. The CDR3 has 13 residues. Germline lookup yields CDR1 MNHEY and CDR2 SVGAGI. The DNA of the CDR3 is TGTGCCAGCAGTTACAGGTCCGGGGAAAAACTGTTTTTT. Its translation: CASSYRSGEKLFF.

This clonotype came up many times. The V call is TRBV10-2, the J call TRBJ2-1; D possibly corresponds to TRBD2 (5 bases). The CDR3 contains 14 residues. V lost 6 bases to trimming and J lost 9 bases, with 18 bases between them. Germline-derived CDR1 and CDR2 are WSHSY and SAAADI. Here the CDR3 DNA reads TGCGCCAGCAGCAGTACTAGTCTATTCGGTGAGCAGTTCTTC. Translating gives CASSSTSLFGEQFF.

This clonotype occurred a few times. The chain employs TRBV5-4 and TRBJ2-2; TRBD2 matches 8 bases. The V gene end was trimmed by 4 bases and the J gene end by 3 bases; junction bases not matched to a gene: 14. Germline values: CDR1 SGHNT, CDR2 YYREEE (reference sequence). The CDR3 contains 18 residues. The CDR3 nucleotides read TGTGCCAGCAGCCTCCGGTCTGGGAGCGGGGGATACACCGGGGAGCTGTTTTTT. This gives the protein CASSLRSGSGGYTGELFF. Filled out from reference TRBV5-4 and TRBJ2-2, the complete variable domain reads ETGVTQSPTHLIKTRGQQVTLRCSSQSGHNTVSWYQQALGQGPQFIFQYYREEENGRGNFPPRFSGLQFPNYSSELNVNALELDDSALYLCASSLRSGSGGYTGELFFGEGSRLTVL.

The genes are TRBV6-5 and TRBJ1-2; D ambiguous. Germline CDR1 and CDR2: MNHEY and SVGAGI. CDR3 size: 17 residues. V gave up 4 bases and J gave up 3 bases, with 21 bases separating them. The DNA for the CDR3 is TGTGCCAGCAGTTCCCCACGGGGAAGAACAGAAGACTATGGCTACACCTTC. Translation gives CASSSPRGRTEDYGYTF.

The chain uses TRBV7-8 and TRBJ2-5, with TRBD2 matching over 10 bases. V was clipped by 5 bases and J by 5 bases; unmatched bases: 11. The CDR3 is made up of 16 amino acids. The V gene's germline CDR1 is SGHVS and CDR2 FQNEAQ. CDR3 sequence (DNA): TGTGCCAGCAGCACCTCCAGGCTAGCGGGGGACGAGACCCAGTACTTC. Its protein is CASSTSRLAGDETQYF.

The gene calls are TRBV7-2 and TRBJ2-1; TRBD1 aligns across 10 bases. The CDR3 contains 16 residues. J lost 4 bases, V lost 5 bases, and 8 bases had no gene match. Germline V lookup: CDR1 SGHTA, CDR2 FQGNSA. CDR3 nucleotide sequence: TGTGCCAGCAGCACCGGCGGGACAGGGGTATACAATGAGCAGTTCTTC. Translating gives CASSTGGTGVYNEQFF.

This chain joins TRBV18 and TRBJ1-2; 7 bases line up with TRBD1. The CDR3 length is 15 residues. V was pared by 5 bases and J by 4 bases, with 10 bases of the junction left unmatched. Per germline, CDR1 KGHSH and CDR2 LQKENI. In DNA, the CDR3 is TGTGCCAGCTCAACAAACAGGGGTCCGGGCTATGGCTACACCTTC. It is translated as CASSTNRGPGYGYTF.

At least ten counts were recorded for this clonotype. The CDR3 DNA follows: TGCGCCAGCAGCTTGGATCCTAGCGGGGGTAATGAGCAGTTCTTC. Translating gives CASSLDPSGGNEQFF. The chain is built from TRBV5-1 and TRBJ2-1; 10 bases are a match to TRBD2. Germline values: CDR1 SGHRS, CDR2 YFSETQ. The CDR3 totals 15 residues. After removal of 0 bases from V and 7 bases from J, the junction contained 4 bases not matched to a gene.

The V gene is TRBV20-1, the J gene TRBJ1-6; D gene ambiguous. This CDR3 is built from 13 residues. The ends were cut back, 7 bases at V and 8 bases at J, with 15 bases in the middle. CDR1 is DFQATT and CDR2 is SNEGSKA in the germline V gene (reference sequence). CDR3 DNA: TGCAGTGTCAGTCCCCGACTTGATTCACCCCTCCACTTT. This translates into CSVSPRLDSPLHF.

This clonotype was counted only a few times. V usage is TRBV9 and J usage is TRBJ1-1; D unresolved. CDR1 SGDLS and CDR2 YYNGEE come from the germline V gene. This CDR3 comprises 13 residues. Trimming pared 3 bases from V and 5 bases from J, leaving 11 bases between. The CDR3 bases are TGTGCCAGCAGCGCCCATGCCGGAACTGAAGCTTTCTTT. It yields the protein CASSAHAGTEAFF.

The chain joins TRBV7-2 to TRBJ2-2; D is undetermined. The CDR3 runs to 15 residues. The germline gives CDR1 SGHTA, CDR2 FQGNSA. The germline V and J ends were trimmed by 3 bases and 3 bases, with 11 bases remaining between them. The CDR3 region has the DNA TGTGCCAGCAGCTTCGGGTCTATCGACACCGGGGAGCTGTTTTTT. The encoded protein is CASSFGSIDTGELFF. The variable domain in full, completed from reference TRBV7-2 and TRBJ2-2, reads GAGVSQSPSNKVTEKGKDVELRCDPISGHTALYWYRQSLGQGLEFLIYFQGNSAPDKSGLPSDRFSAERTGGSVSTLTIQRTQQEDSAVYLCASSFGSIDTGELFFGEGSRLTVL.

In this sample, this clonotype turned up a few times. The V call is TRBV6-2 or TRBV6-3, the J call TRBJ1-6; 7 bases align to TRBD1. CDR3 length: 15 amino acids. The germline V gene has CDR1 MNHEY and CDR2 SVGEGT. The J segment lost 4 bases and the V segment lost 8 bases, leaving 8 bases of the junction unmatched. The CDR3 region has the DNA TGTGCCAGCCAGACCCGGACAGGATATAATTCACCCCTCCACTTT. Protein sequence: CASQTRTGYNSPLHF.

The chain is built from TRBV20-1 and TRBJ1-2; TRBD1 might be the D (6 bases). There are 14 residues in the CDR3. The germline V gene encodes CDR1 DFQATT and CDR2 SNEGSKA (reference sequence). Trimming left V 2 bases short and J 3 bases short, with 13 bases between. This CDR3 is CSARFVQGYYGYTF. CDR3 bases: TGCAGTGCTAGATTTGTTCAGGGGTACTATGGCTACACCTTC.

This clonotype was counted ten times or more. The V gene is TRBV7-3, the J gene TRBJ2-6; a possible D gene is TRBD2 (5 bases). The V gene's germline CDR1 is SGHTA and CDR2 FQGTGA. The germline V and J ends were trimmed by 2 bases and 2 bases, with 13 bases remaining between them. CDR3 length: 17 amino acids. CDR3 sequence: CASSLVGSNTGANVLTF. DNA of the CDR3: TGTGCCAGCAGCTTAGTGGGGAGTAACACTGGGGCCAACGTCCTGACTTTC.